A selection of T cell receptor beta chains follows, all from one sample in a study of B cell selection in AIRE deficiency. Assay: immunoSEQ multiplex PCR; the TCRdb copy retains only in-frame clones and omits some. The sample gives 20,000 to 25,000 clones, more than 95% of which show up once; roughly 0.3% is in the top ten. The specimen sequenced was conventional CD4+ T cells sorted from PBMCs. The receptors stem from a human donor with AIRE deficiency. Each CDR3 is given with its conserved first and last residue. A D gene is named only where the DNA matches it firmly. Rows may omit the clone size; those that give it use once, few, many or a size class.

D	J	size	V	CDR3	DNA
.	TRBJ1-3	.	TRBV29-1	CSVAGSLGNTIYF	TGCAGCGTTGCCGGCAGTCTCGGAAACACCATATATTTT
.	TRBJ2-3	.	TRBV5-4	CASSLESKSDTQYF	TGTGCCAGCAGCTTAGAGTCCAAGTCAGATACGCAGTATTTT
.	TRBJ1-2	.	TRBV19	CASSIRGLQVLYGYTF	TGTGCCAGTAGTATTAGGGGACTACAGGTTCTATATGGCTACACCTTC
.	TRBJ1-1	.	TRBV5-1	CASSLVQGNTEAFF	TGCGCCAGCAGCTTGGTTCAGGGGAACACTGAAGCTTTCTTT
.	TRBJ2-5	.	TRBV21-1	CASSKENDRVQTQYF	TGTGCCAGCAGCAAAGAGAATGACAGGGTGCAGACCCAGTACTTC
TRBD2	TRBJ2-7	.	TRBV5-6	CASTPSLAGGIEQYF	TGTGCCAGCACTCCTTCTCTAGCGGGAGGCATCGAGCAGTACTTC
.	TRBJ1-6	.	TRBV7-2	CASSLGPVSPLHF	TGTGCCAGCAGCTTAGGACCAGTTTCACCCCTCCACTTT
.	TRBJ2-3	.	TRBV4-1	CASSQGVGGRSTDTQYF	TGCGCCAGCAGCCAAGGGGTCGGGGGGCGCTCTACAGATACGCAGTATTTT
.	TRBJ2-6	.	TRBV30	CAWREAGANVLTF	TGTGCCTGGAGGGAGGCTGGGGCCAACGTCCTGACTTTC
.	TRBJ1-6	.	TRBV28	CASSLWGGNYNSPLHF	TGTGCCAGCAGTTTATGGGGGGGGAACTATAATTCACCCCTCCACTTT
TRBD1	TRBJ1-2	.	TRBV11-2	CASSYWGTVYGYTF	TGTGCCAGCAGCTATTGGGGGACAGTTTATGGCTACACCTTC
TRBD1	TRBJ1-6	.	TRBV10-3	CAISESGQGRSPLHF	TGTGCCATCAGTGAATCGGGACAGGGGCGTTCACCCCTCCACTTT
TRBD2	TRBJ2-7	.	TRBV6-5	CASTAGVAREQYF	TGTGCCAGCACGGCGGGAGTGGCGAGAGAGCAGTACTTC
.	TRBJ1-3	few	TRBV9	CASSVAAGGGNTIYF	TGTGCCAGCAGCGTAGCTGCGGGCGGAGGAAACACCATATATTTT
TRBD2	TRBJ2-7	.	TRBV12-5	CASGWATGAWGGAEQYF	TGTGCTAGTGGTTGGGCAACCGGGGCCTGGGGAGGGGCTGAGCAGTACTTC
.	TRBJ1-2	.	TRBV6-4	CASSDGGAPKDLYGYTF	TGTGCCAGCAGTGACGGGGGGGCACCGAAGGACCTATATGGCTACACCTTC
TRBD2	TRBJ2-3	.	TRBV30	CAWRSLAEGDTQYF	TGTGCCTGGAGGTCGCTAGCGGAAGGAGATACGCAGTATTTT
TRBD1	TRBJ1-4	.	TRBV5-6	CASSLQGQGTGKLFF	TGTGCCAGCAGCTTGCAGGGACAGGGGACGGGAAAACTGTTTTTT
TRBD2	TRBJ2-3	.	TRBV7-8	CASSFSGSTDTQYF	TGTGCCAGCAGCTTTAGCGGGAGCACAGATACGCAGTATTTT
.	TRBJ1-3	.	TRBV6-5	CASSPSSAGNTIYF	TGTGCCAGCAGTCCCAGTAGCGCTGGAAACACCATATATTTT
.	TRBJ2-2	.	TRBV5-7	CASSYGVAGELFF	TGTGCCAGCAGCTACGGGGTAGCCGGGGAGCTGTTTTTT
.	TRBJ2-2	.	TRBV2	CASSNTGELFF	TGTGCCAGCTCGAACACCGGGGAGCTGTTTTTT
TRBD2	TRBJ2-7	.	TRBV5-1	CASSYTSGTYEQYF	TGCGCCAGCAGCTATACTAGCGGAACCTACGAGCAGTACTTC
TRBD1	TRBJ1-1	.	TRBV2	CASSERGRGAREAFF	TGTGCCAGCAGTGAAAGGGGGCGGGGTGCTAGGGAAGCTTTCTTT
.	TRBJ2-1	.	TRBV7-2	CASLGGPSNEQFF	TGTGCCAGCCTGGGGGGGCCGAGCAATGAGCAGTTCTTC
TRBD1	TRBJ1-6	few	TRBV9	CASSSDRGLNSPLHF	TGTGCCAGCAGCTCGGACAGGGGGCTCAATTCACCCCTCCACTTT
TRBD1	TRBJ2-1	.	TRBV18	CASSPRGQGGGNNEQFF	TGTGCCAGCTCACCGAGAGGACAGGGTGGCGGAAACAATGAGCAGTTCTTC
.	TRBJ2-2	.	TRBV5-1	CASSLTWQFTGELFF	TGCGCCAGCAGCTTGACCTGGCAGTTTACCGGGGAGCTGTTTTTT
TRBD2	TRBJ2-5	.	TRBV18	CTSSPGLAGVETQYF	TGTACCAGCTCACCAGGGCTAGCGGGAGTGGAGACCCAGTACTTC
TRBD2	TRBJ2-1	.	TRBV6-1	CASSDPGLAGSYNEQFF	TGTGCCAGCAGTGACCCGGGACTAGCGGGCTCCTACAATGAGCAGTTCTTC
.	TRBJ2-1	once	TRBV7-3	CASSLGGFLFF	TGTGCCAGCAGCTTGGGTGGATTTCTGTTCTTC
.	TRBJ1-1	.	TRBV7-2	CASSQGWANTEAFF	TGTGCCAGCAGCCAAGGGTGGGCGAACACTGAAGCTTTCTTT
TRBD1	TRBJ2-2	few	TRBV29-1	CSVFGTGNTGELFF	TGCAGCGTTTTCGGGACAGGGAACACCGGGGAGCTGTTTTTT
.	TRBJ2-5	.	TRBV2	CASSYDEQETQYF	TGTGCCAGCAGCTACGACGAGCAAGAGACCCAGTACTTC
TRBD2	TRBJ2-3	.	TRBV11-2	CASSLRPSGYSTDTQYF	TGTGCCAGCAGCTTACGTCCTAGCGGGTATAGCACAGATACGCAGTATTTT
.	TRBJ2-1	.	TRBV7-3	CASSYHRQGGEQFF	TGTGCCAGCAGCTACCATCGACAGGGAGGGGAGCAGTTCTTC